Below, 21 T cell receptor beta chains from the same sample are listed, as sequenced in a study of neoadjuvant anti-PD-1 for oral cavity cancer. The table came from immunoSEQ multiplex PCR; TCRdb's copy has only in-frame clones and leaves some out. The sample has about 10,000 clones; 60% to 65% are singletons. Regarding time point: after neoadjuvant nivolumab, at surgical resection. Sequences were derived from tumor tissue, sampled after nivolumab (anti-PD-1) treatment. Receptors were obtained from a person aged 35-79 years with oral cavity squamous cell carcinoma.

In its sample, this clone is medium-sized (0.01 to 0.1%). The J gene is TRBJ2-2, the V gene TRBV9; D is possibly TRBD1 (6 bases). Germline loops: CDR1 SGDLS, CDR2 YYNGEE. This CDR3 comprises 16 residues. Trimming shortened V by 0 bases and J by 6 bases, and 15 bases separated the two germline ends. CDR3 region: CASSVGSGEQAGELFF. CDR3 coding DNA: TGTGCCAGCAGCGTAGGCTCAGGGGAACAGGCCGGGGAGCTGTTTTTT.

V and J are TRBV14 and TRBJ2-3, with 9 bases aligning to TRBD2. This CDR3 comprises 17 residues. Germline CDR1 and CDR2: SGHDN and FVKESK. The ends lost 4 bases at V and 7 bases at J; junction bases unmatched: 15. CDR3 bases: TGTGCCAGCAGCCCTTTCTGGGATAGCGGGAGTCCATATACGCAGTATTTT. Its protein product is CASSPFWDSGSPYTQYF.

The V call is TRBV11-2, the J call TRBJ1-4; D is undetermined. Germline values: CDR1 SGHAT, CDR2 FQNNGV. V was cut by 1 base and J by 3 bases, with 9 bases left in between. The CDR3 is 15 amino acids. The CDR3 spells CASSLVRAPNEKLFF. The CDR3 nucleotides read TGTGCCAGCAGCTTAGTAAGGGCCCCTAATGAAAAACTGTTTTTT.

This clone has just a few counts. V usage is TRBV5-1 and J usage is TRBJ2-3; 9 nucleotides line up with TRBD2. Germline V gene lookup returns CDR1 SGHRS and CDR2 YFSETQ. The CDR3 consists of 18 residues. Trimming removed 4 bases from V and 1 base from J; junction bases left unmatched: 13. The DNA for the CDR3 is TGCGCCAGCAGCCCCAGACGCGGGGGGGCAAGACGCACAGATACGCAGTATTTT. This gives the protein CASSPRRGGARRTDTQYF.

As concerns this clone: In the same sample, other DNA sequences code for this CDR3. The chain carries TRBV18 and TRBJ1-3; the D is unclear. Germline CDR1 KGHSH, CDR2 LQKENI. Trimming took 4 bases from V and 0 from J, leaving 4 bases between them. This CDR3 spans 13 amino acids. Here the CDR3 reads CASSLISGNTIYF. Here the CDR3 DNA reads TGTGCCAGCTCACTCATCTCTGGAAACACCATATATTTT.

The V call is TRBV28, the J call TRBJ1-2; 8 bases agree with TRBD1. The CDR3 has 16 residues. The V gene's germline CDR1 is MDHEN and CDR2 SYDVKM. Trimming removed 5 bases from V and 5 bases from J; junction bases left unmatched: 13. CDR3 sequence: CASSLGTAGGRYGYTF. The CDR3 nucleotides read TGTGCCAGCAGTCTAGGTACGGCAGGGGGCCGGTATGGCTACACCTTC.

This chain uses TRBV27 with TRBJ1-2; 9 nucleotides line up with TRBD1. Unmatched junction bases numbered 8, after V lost 4 bases and J lost 2 bases. The CDR3 spans 16 residues. In germline, CDR1 is MNHEY, CDR2 SMNVEV (reference sequence). CDR3 protein: CASSSRDRDLNYGYTF. The CDR3 bases are TGTGCCAGCAGTTCCCGGGACAGGGATCTCAACTATGGCTACACCTTC.

The CDR3 protein is CASSDSQTVNTEAFF. CDR3 in DNA: TGTGCCAGCAGTGATTCCCAGACGGTGAACACTGAAGCTTTCTTT. The chain has TRBV2 and TRBJ1-1; unclear D gene. This CDR3 comprises 15 residues. CDR1 and CDR2 (germline): SNHLY, FYNNEI. V lost 3 bases and J 0 bases, leaving 11 bases between the germline ends.

The chain carries TRBV20-1 and TRBJ2-1; D is ambiguous. The CDR3 has 11 amino acids. V lost 5 bases, J lost 9 bases, and 11 bases lay in between. CDR1 and CDR2 from the germline V gene are DFQATT and SNEGSKA (reference sequence). This CDR3 is CSAGIIAEQFF. CDR3 coding DNA: TGCAGTGCTGGAATTATTGCTGAGCAGTTCTTC.

This clone was detected only once. The chain has TRBV11-1 and TRBJ1-1, with TRBD1 identical over 8 bases. Germline-derived CDR1 and CDR2 are SGHAT and FQDESV (reference sequence). There are 17 residues in the CDR3. V lost 6 bases to trimming and J lost 2 bases; unmatched junction nucleotides: 14. The CDR3 loop is CASSRTGGRRGNTEAFF. CDR3 in DNA: TGTGCCAGCAGTCGAACAGGGGGTAGGCGAGGAAACACTGAAGCTTTCTTT.

The rearrangement uses TRBV10-3 and TRBJ1-5; maybe TRBD1 (5 bases). Germline assignment: CDR1 ENHRY and CDR2 SYGVKD. CDR3 length: 12 amino acids. Trimming removed 11 bases at V and 4 bases at J, with 12 bases between. CDR3 DNA: TGTGCCGTTGGGGGAGGAAATCAGCCCCAGCATTTT. Translating gives CAVGGGNQPQHF.

V is TRBV7-9 and J is TRBJ1-1; D gene ambiguous. Trimming took 3 bases from V and 0 from J, leaving 14 bases between them. The germline gives CDR1 SEHNR, CDR2 FQNEAQ (reference sequence). This CDR3 comprises 16 residues. This CDR3 is CASSFKRPNLNTEAFF. In DNA form, the CDR3 reads TGTGCCAGCAGCTTCAAGAGACCAAACTTGAACACTGAAGCTTTCTTT.

V is TRBV27 and J is TRBJ2-2, with 13 bases fitting TRBD2. Germline lookup yields CDR1 MNHEY and CDR2 SMNVEV (reference sequence). The CDR3 runs 17 residues. With V trimmed by 3 bases and J by 6 bases, 7 bases remained unmatched. The CDR3, as DNA: TGTGCCAGCAGTTTGCCCGGACTAGCGGGAGCTCCCGGGGAGCTGTTTTTT. It translates to CASSLPGLAGAPGELFF.

Relative to its sample, this clone is large. This chain connects TRBV5-4 to TRBJ2-1; TRBD1 matches 8 bases. Germline V gene data show CDR1 as SGHNT and CDR2 as YYREEE (reference sequence). The CDR3 consists of 16 residues. J lost 6 bases, V lost 1 base, and 9 bases had no gene match. The CDR3 sequence is CASSLTGQGAFNEQFF. CDR3 nucleotides: TGTGCCAGCAGCTTGACTGGCCAGGGGGCATTCAATGAGCAGTTCTTC.

The CDR3 nucleotides are TGTGCCATCAGAGTATTCTATGGCTACACCTTC. It translates to CAIRVFYGYTF. V usage is TRBV10-3 and J usage is TRBJ1-2; D unresolved. CDR3 length equals 11 residues. The V end lost 6 bases, the J end lost 4 bases, and 6 bases lay between the germline ends. Germline-derived CDR1 and CDR2 are ENHRY and SYGVKD.

This clone was picked up a small number of times. CDR3 nucleotides: TGTGCCAGCAAAGTCGGGGGCTCACCACCCCTCCACTTT. Translated: CASKVGGSPPLHF. The V gene is TRBV27, the J gene TRBJ1-6, with D perhaps TRBD1 (6 bases). V gave up 7 bases and J gave up 11 bases, with 15 bases separating them. The CDR3 covers 13 residues. The germline V gene has CDR1 MNHEY and CDR2 SMNVEV (reference sequence).

The rearrangement uses TRBV5-1 and TRBJ2-7; 8 bases align to TRBD1. Germline V gene lookup returns CDR1 SGHRS and CDR2 YFSETQ. The CDR3 contains 14 residues. Germline trimming cut 4 bases from V and 4 bases from J; bases unmatched to any gene: 7. The CDR3: CASSQQGEKYEQYF. DNA of the CDR3: TGCGCCAGCAGCCAACAGGGGGAGAAGTACGAGCAGTACTTC.

This clone turned up a few times. V and J are TRBV5-1 and TRBJ2-1; 9 bases map to TRBD1. Trimming cost V 4 bases and J 2 bases; bases outside gene matches: 4. CDR3 length: 15 amino acids. Germline lookup yields CDR1 SGHRS and CDR2 YFSETQ. The CDR3 here is CASSPRTGAYNEQFF. CDR3 coding DNA: TGCGCCAGCAGCCCCCGGACAGGGGCCTACAATGAGCAGTTCTTC.

The genes are TRBV6-1 and TRBJ2-7, with TRBD1 identical over 9 bases. The CDR3 sequence is 15 residues long. J was trimmed by 2 bases and V by 6 bases; bases with no gene match: 8. CDR1 is MNHNS, CDR2 SASEGT, per germline. CDR3 bases: TGTGCCAGCAGGGGGGTTTGGGACAGGGCCTACGAGCAGTACTTC. Amino acids: CASRGVWDRAYEQYF.

The chain joins TRBV19 to TRBJ1-6; D gene unclear. Germline values: CDR1 LNHDA, CDR2 SQIVND (reference sequence). This CDR3 is built from 15 residues. V lost 7 bases, J lost 0 bases, and 10 bases lay in between. In nucleotides, the CDR3 is TGTGCCAGTACCCCGGGGAGCTCCTATAATTCACCCCTCCACTTT. It specifies CASTPGSSYNSPLHF.

The CDR3 reads CASTRPGTSGDTQYF. The CDR3 DNA sequence: TGTGCCAGCACCCGACCCGGGACTAGCGGGGATACGCAGTATTTT. This rearrangement joins TRBV6-5 to TRBJ2-3, with TRBD2 identical over 12 bases. The length of the CDR3 is 15 residues. With V trimmed by 7 bases and J by 6 bases, 8 bases remained unmatched. Germline loops: CDR1 MNHEY, CDR2 SVGAGI.